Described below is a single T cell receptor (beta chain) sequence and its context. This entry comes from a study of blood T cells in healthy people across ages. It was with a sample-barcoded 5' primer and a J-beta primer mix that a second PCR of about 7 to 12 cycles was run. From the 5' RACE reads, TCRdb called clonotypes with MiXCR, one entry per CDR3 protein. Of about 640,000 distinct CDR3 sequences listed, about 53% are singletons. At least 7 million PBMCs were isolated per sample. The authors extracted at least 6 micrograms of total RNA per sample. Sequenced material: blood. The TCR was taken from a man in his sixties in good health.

In nucleotides, the CDR3 is TGTGCCAGCAGCCGCTCCCGGGACGTAAGACCTACCCAGTACTTC. Protein sequence: CASSRSRDVRPTQYF. The chain employs TRBV3-1 and TRBJ2-5, with D perhaps matching TRBD1 or TRBD2 (5 bases each). The V and J ends lost 4 bases and 8 bases respectively, with 20 bases between them. The germline gives CDR1 LGHDT, CDR2 YNNKEL (reference sequence). The CDR3 is 15 residues long.